What follows are 10 T cell receptor beta chains derived from one specimen sequenced in a study of blood T cell repertoires in COVID-19. This table comes from immunoSEQ multiplex PCR, and its TCRdb copy is limited to in-frame clones, with some not included. Here the sample spans roughly 200,000 clones, 85% to 90% being singletons. The sample taken for sequencing was peripheral blood. Every receptor here comes from a man between 18 and 29 years old with active or convalescent COVID-19.

The rearrangement joins TRBV12-5 to TRBJ2-3; D remains ambiguous. The CDR3 has 14 residues. Deletions cut 0 bases from V and 2 bases from J, with 6 bases between. Per germline, CDR1 LGHNT and CDR2 FRNRAP. CDR3 sequence (DNA): TGTGCTAGTGGTTTGGTCCTTTTCACAGATACGCAGTATTTT. Amino acid sequence: CASGLVLFTDTQYF.

CDR3 in amino acids: CASSRWTGTTYSGNTIYF. The CDR3 region has the DNA TGTGCCAGCAGCCGCTGGACCGGGACTACGTACTCTGGAAACACCATATATTTT. V usage is TRBV3-1 (or the pseudogene TRBV3-2) and J usage is TRBJ1-3; TRBD1 might be the D (5 bases). The CDR3 is 18 residues long. Per germline, CDR1 LGHDT and CDR2 YNNKEL (reference sequence). V gave up 4 bases and J gave up 0 bases, with 19 bases separating them.

Worth noting for this clone: One end of the junction fails to match germline, which may point to a read error. The chain combines TRBV7-7 with TRBJ2-1, with 7 bases lining up with TRBD2. This CDR3 region has 15 residues. The V gene's germline CDR1 is SSHAT and CDR2 FNYEAQ (reference sequence). The CDR3 spells CASSSLAAPYNEQFF. As DNA, the CDR3 is TGTGCTAGCAGCTCTCTAGCGGCTCCCTACAATGAGCAGTTCTTC.

This rearrangement joins TRBV3-1 (or the pseudogene TRBV3-2) to TRBJ2-1; 15 nucleotides align to TRBD2. The CDR3 has 16 amino acids. Germline V gene sequence: CDR1 LGHDT, CDR2 YNNKEL (reference sequence). V dropped 3 bases and J dropped 6; count of bases not matched to a gene: 3. CDR3 protein: CASSQGLAGGGNEQFF. The CDR3 nucleotides read TGTGCCAGCAGCCAGGGACTAGCGGGAGGAGGCAATGAGCAGTTCTTC.

The chain couples TRBV30 to TRBJ1-1, with no clear D. The CDR3 totals 17 residues. Per the germline V gene, CDR1 is GTSNPN and CDR2 is SVGIG (reference sequence). V lost 0 bases and J lost 0, with 17 bases in between. CDR3 sequence (DNA): TGTGCCTGGAGTGTGCCGGGAATTCGCTCAATGAACACTGAAGCTTTCTTT. Translated, it gives CAWSVPGIRSMNTEAFF.

This rearrangement joins TRBV18 to TRBJ2-5, with D possibly being TRBD2 (6 bases). Germline values: CDR1 KGHSH, CDR2 LQKENI. The CDR3 runs to 14 residues. The ends were cut back, 3 bases at V and 4 bases at J, with 12 bases in the middle. CDR3 nucleotides: TGTGCCAGCTCACCTCCGGGAGCCCCAGAGACCCAGTACTTC. Translated, it gives CASSPPGAPETQYF. The full variable domain, its missing parts supplied by reference TRBV18 and TRBJ2-5, is NAGVMQNPRHLVRRRGQEARLRCSPMKGHSHVYWYRQLPEEGLKFMVYLQKENIIDESGMPKERFSAEFPKEGPSILRIQQVVRGDSAAYFCASSPPGAPETQYFGPGTRLLVL.

J is TRBJ1-2 and V is TRBV12-3 or TRBV12-4; 7 positions match TRBD1. The CDR3 is 11 amino acids. The V gene end was trimmed by 7 bases and the J gene end by 6 bases; junction bases not matched to a gene: 2. CDR3 sequence reads: CASTRGHGYTF. The CDR3 region has the DNA TGTGCCAGCACTAGGGGGCATGGCTACACCTTC.

CDR3 sequence (DNA): TGCGCCAGCAGTGAGTCGACGACTAGCGGGGATGATGAGCAGTTCTTC. Its translation: CASSESTTSGDDEQFF. This sequence joins TRBV10-1 and TRBJ2-1; 11 bases fit TRBD2. J gave up 8 bases and V 0 bases, and 6 bases lay outside the gene matches. This CDR3 has 16 residues. The germline V gene has CDR1 WNHNN and CDR2 SYGVQD (reference sequence).

CDR3 DNA sequence: TGCGCCAGCAGCCATCTAGCGGGAGGGGTCTACGAGCAGTACTTC. Amino acids: CASSHLAGGVYEQYF. This chain connects TRBV4-1 to TRBJ2-7; 12 bases agree with TRBD2. The CDR3 has 15 amino acids. V dropped 3 bases and J dropped 3; count of bases not matched to a gene: 3. In germline, CDR1 is MGHRA, CDR2 YSYEKL.

V usage is TRBV7-3 and J usage is TRBJ2-3, with TRBD2 identical over 15 bases. V lost 6 bases to trimming and J lost 6 bases; unmatched junction nucleotides: 7. The CDR3 runs to 16 residues. Germline V lookup: CDR1 SGHTA, CDR2 FQGTGA. CDR3 amino acids: CASSIGLAGGTDTQYF. The CDR3 nucleotides are TGTGCCAGCAGTATCGGACTAGCGGGAGGGACTGATACGCAGTATTTT. The variable domain in full, with the rest retrieved from reference TRBV7-3 and TRBJ2-3, is GAGVSQTPSNKVTEKGKYVELRCDPISGHTALYWYRQSLGQGPEFLIYFQGTGAADDSGLPNDRFFAVRPEGSVSTLKIQRTERGDSAVYLCASSIGLAGGTDTQYFGPGTRLTVL.